A selection of T cell receptor beta chains follows, all from one sample in a study of blood T cell repertoires in COVID-19. Data came from immunoSEQ multiplex PCR; TCRdb stores just in-frame clones and leaves some out. This sample has fewer than 150,000 clones, with roughly 86% found just once. The sequenced sample consisted of peripheral blood. These receptors all come from a man aged 50 to 59 with active or convalescent COVID-19. CDR3s include the opening cysteine and the closing phenylalanine or tryptophan. D genes are given only for firm matches. Size is omitted from some rows. Given values are once, few, many or a class for expanded clones.

clone_size	v_call	j_call	d_call	cdr3_aa	cdr3_nt
NA	TRBV3-1/TRBV3-2	TRBJ2-2	TRBD1	CASSLTGGRTGELFF	TGTGCCAGCAGCCTGACAGGGGGCAGAACCGGGGAGCTGTTTTTT
NA	TRBV7-9	TRBJ1-5	NA	CASSSQLQPQHF	TGTGCCAGCAGTTCACAGCTTCAGCCCCAGCATTTT
NA	TRBV29-1	TRBJ1-1	TRBD1	CSVDKGTGVFTEAFF	TGCAGCGTGGACAAAGGGACAGGGGTTTTCACTGAAGCTTTCTTT
NA	TRBV3-1/TRBV3-2	TRBJ1-5	TRBD1	CASSQGDRGYAQPQHF	TGTGCCAGCAGCCAAGGCGACAGGGGGTACGCTCAGCCCCAGCATTTT
NA	TRBV9	TRBJ2-7	TRBD1	CASSVGQGSLSYEQYF	TGTGCCAGCAGCGTAGGACAGGGCTCCCTCTCCTACGAGCAGTACTTC
few	TRBV7-4	TRBJ2-7	NA	CASIEILERSSYEQYF	TGTGCCAGCATCGAAATCCTCGAGCGGTCCTCCTACGAGCAGTACTTC
NA	TRBV7-2	TRBJ1-5	NA	CASSPNRARQPQHF	TGTGCCAGCAGCCCCAACAGGGCGAGGCAGCCCCAGCATTTT
few	TRBV20-1	TRBJ2-1	TRBD2	CSASKLAGNEQFF	TGCAGTGCTAGTAAACTAGCGGGTAATGAGCAGTTCTTC
NA	TRBV7-9	TRBJ2-3	TRBD1	CASSLLTGDTDTQYF	TGTGCCAGCAGCTTATTAACAGGGGATACAGATACGCAGTATTTT
NA	TRBV28	TRBJ2-1	TRBD2	CASSSATSGFWFF	TGTGCCAGCAGTTCGGCGACTAGCGGGTTTTGGTTCTTC
NA	TRBV21-1	TRBJ1-5	NA	CASSKGDRGDF	TGTGCCAGCAGCAAAGGGGACAGGGGGGATTTT
NA	TRBV11-2	TRBJ1-1	NA	CASSLAMAVADTEAFF	TGTGCCAGCAGCTTAGCAATGGCAGTCGCAGACACTGAAGCTTTCTTT
NA	TRBV29-1	TRBJ2-3	NA	CSAAEGISLTDTQYF	TGCAGCGCGGCGGAGGGCATCTCCCTCACAGATACGCAGTATTTT
NA	TRBV4-1	TRBJ2-7	TRBD2	CASSQTSGSMYEQYF	TGCGCCAGCAGCCAAACCAGCGGGAGTATGTACGAGCAGTACTTC
NA	TRBV15	TRBJ1-6	TRBD1	CATSSEGALNSPLHF	TGTGCCACCAGCTCGGAGGGGGCGCTGAATTCACCCCTCCACTTT
NA	TRBV24-1	TRBJ2-1	TRBD1	CATSDSTGGKGQFF	TGTGCCACCAGTGACAGCACAGGGGGCAAGGGGCAGTTCTTC
few	TRBV30	TRBJ1-4	NA	CAWGRPTNEKLFF	TGTGCCTGGGGGAGGCCGACTAATGAAAAACTGTTTTTT
NA	TRBV7-9	TRBJ1-4	TRBD1	CASSSVTGWGEKLFF	TGTGCCAGCAGCTCGGTGACAGGGTGGGGTGAAAAACTGTTTTTT
NA	TRBV9	TRBJ2-2	TRBD1	CASSFPGQGHTGELFF	TGTGCCAGCAGCTTTCCCGGACAGGGACACACCGGGGAGCTGTTTTTT
NA	TRBV5-1	TRBJ2-7	TRBD1	CASSLSVGTATYEQYF	TGCGCCAGCAGCTTGAGTGTCGGGACAGCGACCTACGAGCAGTACTTC